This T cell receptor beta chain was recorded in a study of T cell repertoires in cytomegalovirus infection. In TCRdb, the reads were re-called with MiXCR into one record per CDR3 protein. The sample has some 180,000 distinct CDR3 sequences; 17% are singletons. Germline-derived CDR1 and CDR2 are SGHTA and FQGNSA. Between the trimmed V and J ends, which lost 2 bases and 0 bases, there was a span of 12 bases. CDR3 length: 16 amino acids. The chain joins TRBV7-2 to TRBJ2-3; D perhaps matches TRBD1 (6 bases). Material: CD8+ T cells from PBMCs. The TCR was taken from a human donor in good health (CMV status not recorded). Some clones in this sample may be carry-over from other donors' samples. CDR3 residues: CASSLRGSPSTDTQYF. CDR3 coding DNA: TGTGCCAGCAGCTTAAGGGGGTCCCCTAGCACAGATACGCAGTATTTT.